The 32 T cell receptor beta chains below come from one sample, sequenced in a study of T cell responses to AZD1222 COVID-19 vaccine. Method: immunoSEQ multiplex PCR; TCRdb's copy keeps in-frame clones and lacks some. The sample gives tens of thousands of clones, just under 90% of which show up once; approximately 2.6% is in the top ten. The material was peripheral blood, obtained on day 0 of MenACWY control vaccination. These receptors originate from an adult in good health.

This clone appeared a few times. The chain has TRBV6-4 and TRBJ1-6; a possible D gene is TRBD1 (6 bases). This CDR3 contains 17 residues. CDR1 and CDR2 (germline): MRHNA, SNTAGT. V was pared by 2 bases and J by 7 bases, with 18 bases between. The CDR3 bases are TGTGCCAGCAGTGACCCATGGTGGGGGGCGAAGAATTCACCCCTCCACTTT. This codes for CASSDPWWGAKNSPLHF.

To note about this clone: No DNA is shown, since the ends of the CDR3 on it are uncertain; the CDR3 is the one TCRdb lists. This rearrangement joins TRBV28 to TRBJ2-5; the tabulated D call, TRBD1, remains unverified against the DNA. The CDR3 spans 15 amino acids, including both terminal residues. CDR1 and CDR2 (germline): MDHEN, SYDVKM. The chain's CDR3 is CATGTGRFFGETQYF.

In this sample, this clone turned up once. In DNA form, the CDR3 reads TGTGCCAGCAGCTTAGGGTCGGTGGTAGCTTTCTTT. This gives the protein CASSLGSVVAFF. This chain joins TRBV7-9 and TRBJ1-1; D gene unclear. The CDR3 has 12 residues. The V end was cut by 1 base, the J end by 10 bases, with 10 bases between. Germline assignment: CDR1 SEHNR and CDR2 FQNEAQ (reference sequence).

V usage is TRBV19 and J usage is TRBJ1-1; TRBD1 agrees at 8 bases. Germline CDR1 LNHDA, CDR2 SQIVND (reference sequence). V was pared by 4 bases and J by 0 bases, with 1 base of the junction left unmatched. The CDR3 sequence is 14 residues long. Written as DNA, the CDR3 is TGTGCCAGTAGTAGGGACAGGTTGAACACTGAAGCTTTCTTT. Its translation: CASSRDRLNTEAFF. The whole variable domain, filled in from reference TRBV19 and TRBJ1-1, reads DGGITQSPKYLFRKEGQNVTLSCEQNLNHDAMYWYRQDPGQGLRLIYYSQIVNDFQKGDIAEGYSVSREKKESFPLTVTSAQKNPTAFYLCASSRDRLNTEAFFGQGTRLTVV.

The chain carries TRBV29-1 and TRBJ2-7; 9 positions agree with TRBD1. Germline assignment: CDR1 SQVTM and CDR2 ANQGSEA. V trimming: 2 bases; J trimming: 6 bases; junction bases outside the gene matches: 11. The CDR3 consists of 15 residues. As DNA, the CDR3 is TGCAGCGTTGAAAGTGGGGACAGGGAGCCGGGCGAGCAGTACTTC. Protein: CSVESGDREPGEQYF.

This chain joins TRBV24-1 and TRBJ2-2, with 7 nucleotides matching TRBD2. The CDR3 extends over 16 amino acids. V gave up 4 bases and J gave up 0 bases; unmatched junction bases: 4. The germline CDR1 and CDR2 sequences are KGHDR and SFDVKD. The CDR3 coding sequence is TGTGCCACCAGTGACACTGGACTAGCGAACACCGGGGAGCTGTTTTTT. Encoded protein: CATSDTGLANTGELFF.

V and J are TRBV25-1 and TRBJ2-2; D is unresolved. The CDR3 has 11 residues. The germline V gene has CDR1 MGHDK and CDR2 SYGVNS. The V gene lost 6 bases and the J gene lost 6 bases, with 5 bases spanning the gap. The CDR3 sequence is CASRGSGELFF. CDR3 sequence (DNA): TGTGCCAGCAGGGGGTCCGGGGAGCTGTTTTTT.

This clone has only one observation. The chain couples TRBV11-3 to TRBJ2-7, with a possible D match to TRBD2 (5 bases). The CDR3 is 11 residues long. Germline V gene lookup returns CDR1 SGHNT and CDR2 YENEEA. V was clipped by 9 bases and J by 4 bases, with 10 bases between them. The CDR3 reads CASSEGYEQYF. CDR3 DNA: TGTGCCAGTTCCGAGGGATACGAGCAGTACTTC.

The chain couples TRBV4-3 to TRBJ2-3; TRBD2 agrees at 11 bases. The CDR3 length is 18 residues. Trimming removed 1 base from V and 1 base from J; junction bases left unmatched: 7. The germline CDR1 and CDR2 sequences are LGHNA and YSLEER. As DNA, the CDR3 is TGCGCCAGCAGCCAAGGCCTAGCGGGGGGCGGACGCACAGATACGCAGTATTTT. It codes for CASSQGLAGGGRTDTQYF.

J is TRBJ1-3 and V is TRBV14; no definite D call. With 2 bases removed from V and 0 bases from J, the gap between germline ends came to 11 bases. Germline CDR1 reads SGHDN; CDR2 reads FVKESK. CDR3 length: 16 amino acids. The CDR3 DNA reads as TGTGCCAGCAGCCAAATGTGGCGGACCTCTGGAAACACCATATATTTT. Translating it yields CASSQMWRTSGNTIYF.

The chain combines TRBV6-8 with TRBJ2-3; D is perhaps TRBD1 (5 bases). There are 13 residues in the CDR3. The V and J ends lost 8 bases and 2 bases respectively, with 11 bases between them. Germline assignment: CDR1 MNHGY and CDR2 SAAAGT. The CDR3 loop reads CASEEGDTDTQYF. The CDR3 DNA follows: TGTGCCAGCGAGGAAGGGGACACAGATACGCAGTATTTT.

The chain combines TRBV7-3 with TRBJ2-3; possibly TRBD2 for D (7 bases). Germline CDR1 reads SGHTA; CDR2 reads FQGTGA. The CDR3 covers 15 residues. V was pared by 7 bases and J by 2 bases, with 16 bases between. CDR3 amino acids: CASTAWGGPTDTQYF. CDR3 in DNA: TGTGCCAGCACCGCCTGGGGGGGCCCCACAGATACGCAGTATTTT.

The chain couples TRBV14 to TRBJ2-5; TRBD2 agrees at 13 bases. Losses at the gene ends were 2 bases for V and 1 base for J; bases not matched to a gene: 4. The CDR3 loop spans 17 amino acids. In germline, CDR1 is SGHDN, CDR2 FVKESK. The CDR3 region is CASSQSRLAGGQETQYF. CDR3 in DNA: TGTGCCAGCAGCCAATCCCGACTAGCGGGGGGCCAAGAGACCCAGTACTTC.

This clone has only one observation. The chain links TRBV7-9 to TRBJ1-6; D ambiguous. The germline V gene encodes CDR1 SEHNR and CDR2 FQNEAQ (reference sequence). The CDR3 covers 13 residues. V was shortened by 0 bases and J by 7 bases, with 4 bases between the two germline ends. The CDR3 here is CASSLALNSPLHF. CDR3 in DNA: TGTGCCAGCAGCTTAGCGCTAAATTCACCCCTCCACTTT.

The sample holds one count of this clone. Written as DNA, the CDR3 is TGTGCCAGCAGCTTAGATAGCAATCAGCCCCAGCATTTT. This sequence encodes CASSLDSNQPQHF. The rearrangement uses TRBV7-3 and TRBJ1-5; D remains unclear. The V gene lost 2 bases and the J gene lost 0 bases, with 2 bases spanning the gap. Germline-derived CDR1 and CDR2 are SGHTA and FQGTGA. The CDR3 extends over 13 amino acids.

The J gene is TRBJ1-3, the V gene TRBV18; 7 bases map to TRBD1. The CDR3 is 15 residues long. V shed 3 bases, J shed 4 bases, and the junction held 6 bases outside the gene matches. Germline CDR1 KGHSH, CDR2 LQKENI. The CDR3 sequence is CASSPQGTEGNTIYF. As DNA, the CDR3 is TGTGCCAGCTCACCTCAAGGGACAGAAGGAAACACCATATATTTT.

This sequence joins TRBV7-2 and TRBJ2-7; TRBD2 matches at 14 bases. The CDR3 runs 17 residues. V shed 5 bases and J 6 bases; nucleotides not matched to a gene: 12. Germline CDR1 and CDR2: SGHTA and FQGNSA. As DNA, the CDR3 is TGTGCCAGCAGCCCCGGGACTAGCGGGGGATTTTTGGGCGAGCAGTACTTC. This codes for CASSPGTSGGFLGEQYF.

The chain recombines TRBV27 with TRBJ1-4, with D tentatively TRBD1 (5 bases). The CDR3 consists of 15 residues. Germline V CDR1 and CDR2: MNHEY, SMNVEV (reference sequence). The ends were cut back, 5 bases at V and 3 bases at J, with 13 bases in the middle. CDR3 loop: CASSQTGWANEKLFF. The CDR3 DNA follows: TGTGCCAGCAGTCAAACAGGTTGGGCTAATGAAAAACTGTTTTTT.

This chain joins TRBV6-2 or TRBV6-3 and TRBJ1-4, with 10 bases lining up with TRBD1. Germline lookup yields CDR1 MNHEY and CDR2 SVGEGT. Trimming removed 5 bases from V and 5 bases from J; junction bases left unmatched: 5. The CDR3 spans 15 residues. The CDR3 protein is CASSQPGQGNEKLFF. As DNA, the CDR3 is TGTGCCAGCAGTCAACCGGGACAGGGGAATGAAAAACTGTTTTTT.

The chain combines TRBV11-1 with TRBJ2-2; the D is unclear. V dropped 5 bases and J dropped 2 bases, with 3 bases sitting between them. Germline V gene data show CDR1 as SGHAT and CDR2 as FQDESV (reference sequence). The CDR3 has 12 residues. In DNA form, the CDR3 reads TGTGCCAGCAGCGGAAACACCGGGGAGCTGTTTTTT. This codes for CASSGNTGELFF. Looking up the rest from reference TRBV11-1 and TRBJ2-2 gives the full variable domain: EAEVAQSPRYKITEKSQAVAFWCDPISGHATLYWYRQILGQGPELLVQFQDESVVDDSQLPKDRFSAERLKGVDSTLKIQPAELGDSAMYLCASSGNTGELFFGEGSRLTVL.

CDR3 sequence reads: CASSFSGGAIETQYF. The DNA of the CDR3 is TGTGCCAGCAGCTTTAGCGGGGGGGCGATCGAGACCCAGTACTTC. The chain has TRBV5-4 and TRBJ2-5, with 11 bases identical to TRBD2. Per the germline V gene, CDR1 is SGHNT and CDR2 is YYREEE (reference sequence). The CDR3 is made up of 15 amino acids. J was trimmed by 5 bases and V by 2 bases; bases with no gene match: 5.

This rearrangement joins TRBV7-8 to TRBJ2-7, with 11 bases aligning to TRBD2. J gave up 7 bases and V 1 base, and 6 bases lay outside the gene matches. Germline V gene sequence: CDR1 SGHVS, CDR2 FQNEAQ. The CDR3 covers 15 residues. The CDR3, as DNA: TGTGCCAGCAGCTTAGTTAGCGGGGGGGCGGGTGAGCAGTACTTC. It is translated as CASSLVSGGAGEQYF.

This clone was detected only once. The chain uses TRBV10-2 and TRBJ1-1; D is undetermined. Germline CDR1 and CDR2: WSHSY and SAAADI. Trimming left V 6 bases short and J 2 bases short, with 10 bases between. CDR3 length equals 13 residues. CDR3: CASRRADNTEAFF. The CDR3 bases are TGCGCCAGCAGAAGGGCGGACAACACTGAAGCTTTCTTT.

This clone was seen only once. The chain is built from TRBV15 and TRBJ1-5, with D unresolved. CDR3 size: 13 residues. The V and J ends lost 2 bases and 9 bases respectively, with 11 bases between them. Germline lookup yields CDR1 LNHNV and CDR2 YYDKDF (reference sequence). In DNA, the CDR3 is TGTGCCACCAGCAGACAATTGGATCTGCCCCAGCATTTT. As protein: CATSRQLDLPQHF.

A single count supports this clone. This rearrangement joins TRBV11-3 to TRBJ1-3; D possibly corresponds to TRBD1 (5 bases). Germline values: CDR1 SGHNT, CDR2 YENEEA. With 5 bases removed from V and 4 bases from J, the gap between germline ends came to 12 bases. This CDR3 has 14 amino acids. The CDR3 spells CASSPEGVGNTIYF. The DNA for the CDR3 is TGTGCCAGCAGCCCCGAAGGGGTCGGAAACACCATATATTTT.

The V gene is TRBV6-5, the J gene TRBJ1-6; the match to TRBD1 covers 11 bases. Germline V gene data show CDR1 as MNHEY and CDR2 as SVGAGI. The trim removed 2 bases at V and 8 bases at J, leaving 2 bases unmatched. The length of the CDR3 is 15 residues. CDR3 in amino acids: CASSYGTGGDSPLHF. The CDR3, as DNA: TGTGCCAGCAGTTACGGGACAGGGGGAGATTCACCCCTCCACTTT.

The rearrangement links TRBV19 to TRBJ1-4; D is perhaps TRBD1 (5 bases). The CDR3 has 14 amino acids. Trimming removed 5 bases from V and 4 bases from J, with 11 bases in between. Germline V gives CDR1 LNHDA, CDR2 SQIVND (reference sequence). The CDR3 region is CASSGDSLNEKLFF. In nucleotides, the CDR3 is TGTGCCAGTAGTGGCGACAGCCTTAATGAAAAACTGTTTTTT.

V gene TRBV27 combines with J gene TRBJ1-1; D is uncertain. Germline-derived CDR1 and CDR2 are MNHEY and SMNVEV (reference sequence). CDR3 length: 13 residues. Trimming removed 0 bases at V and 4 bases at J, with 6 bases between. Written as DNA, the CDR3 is TGTGCCAGCAGTTTATCGCGGGGCACTGAAGCTTTCTTT. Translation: CASSLSRGTEAFF.

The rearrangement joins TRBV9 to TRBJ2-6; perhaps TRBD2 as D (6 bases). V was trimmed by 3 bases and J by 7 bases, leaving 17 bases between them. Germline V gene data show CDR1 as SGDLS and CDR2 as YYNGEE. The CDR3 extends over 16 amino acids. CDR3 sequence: CASSGEGYAGANVLTF. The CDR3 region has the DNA TGTGCCAGCAGCGGGGAAGGGTATGCGGGAGCCAACGTCCTGACTTTC.

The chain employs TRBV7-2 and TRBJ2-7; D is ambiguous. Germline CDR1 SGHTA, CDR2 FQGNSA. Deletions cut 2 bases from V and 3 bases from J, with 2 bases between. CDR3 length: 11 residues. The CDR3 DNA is TGTGCCAGCAGCTTAAGCTACGAGCAGTACTTC. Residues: CASSLSYEQYF.

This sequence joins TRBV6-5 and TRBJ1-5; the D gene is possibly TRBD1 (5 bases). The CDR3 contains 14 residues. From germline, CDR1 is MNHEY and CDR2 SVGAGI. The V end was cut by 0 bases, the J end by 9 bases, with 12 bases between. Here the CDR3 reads CASSYSGGGGPQHF. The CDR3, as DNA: TGTGCCAGCAGTTACTCCGGGGGAGGTGGGCCCCAGCATTTT.

CDR3 sequence: CASSFGQPQPQHF. Here the CDR3 DNA reads TGTGCCAGCAGTTTTGGGCAGCCTCAGCCCCAGCATTTT. The rearrangement uses TRBV12-3 or TRBV12-4 and TRBJ1-5, with D uncertain. Trimming removed 3 bases from V and 6 bases from J, with 9 bases in between. The CDR3 extends over 13 amino acids.